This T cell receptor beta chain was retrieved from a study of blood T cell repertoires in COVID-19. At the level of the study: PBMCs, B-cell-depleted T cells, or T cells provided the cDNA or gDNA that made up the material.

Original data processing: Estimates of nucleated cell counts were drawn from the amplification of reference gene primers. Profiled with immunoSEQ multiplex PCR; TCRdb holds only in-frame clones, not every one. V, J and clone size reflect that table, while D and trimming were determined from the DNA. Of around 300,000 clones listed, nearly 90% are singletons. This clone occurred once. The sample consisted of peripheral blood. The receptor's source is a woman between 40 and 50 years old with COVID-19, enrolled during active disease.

The CDR3 region has the DNA TGTGCCAGCAGCTTGGTAGGAGGACAGGGGAGGTCTGGGGCCAACGTCCTGACTTTC. It specifies CASSLVGGQGRSGANVLTF. The V and J genes are TRBV5-6 and TRBJ2-6, with 9 bases aligning to TRBD1. Germline loops: CDR1 SGHDT, CDR2 YYEEEE. Losses at the gene ends were 0 bases for V and 1 base for J; bases not matched to a gene: 8. The CDR3 sequence is 19 residues long.